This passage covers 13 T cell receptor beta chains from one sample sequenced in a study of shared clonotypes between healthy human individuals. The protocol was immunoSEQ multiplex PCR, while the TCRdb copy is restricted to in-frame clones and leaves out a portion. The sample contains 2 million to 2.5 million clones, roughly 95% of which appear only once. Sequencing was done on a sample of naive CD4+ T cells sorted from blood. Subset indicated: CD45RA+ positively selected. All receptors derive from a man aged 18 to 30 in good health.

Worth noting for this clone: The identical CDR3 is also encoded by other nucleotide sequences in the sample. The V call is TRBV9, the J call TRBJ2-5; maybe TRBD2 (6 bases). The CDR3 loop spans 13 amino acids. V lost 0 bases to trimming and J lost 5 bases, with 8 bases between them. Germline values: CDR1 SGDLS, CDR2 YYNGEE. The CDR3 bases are TGTGCCAGCAGCGTAGGACGGGGGGAGACCCAGTACTTC. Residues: CASSVGRGETQYF.

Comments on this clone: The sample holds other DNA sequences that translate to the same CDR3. Here the CDR3 DNA reads TGTGCCAGTAGTCCACAGGGCGACGAGCAGTACTTC. This translates into CASSPQGDEQYF. This chain connects TRBV19 to TRBJ2-7, with D possibly TRBD1 on 6 matching bases. The germline gives CDR1 LNHDA, CDR2 SQIVND (reference sequence). The CDR3 is 12 residues long. V was cut by 5 bases and J by 5 bases, with 10 bases left in between.

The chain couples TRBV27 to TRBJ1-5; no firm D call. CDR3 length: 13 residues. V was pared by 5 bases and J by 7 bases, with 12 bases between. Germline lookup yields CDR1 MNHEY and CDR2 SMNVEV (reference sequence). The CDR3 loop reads CASSPRPGQPQHF. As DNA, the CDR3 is TGTGCCAGCAGTCCGCGGCCTGGCCAGCCCCAGCATTTT.

The CDR3 loop is CASSPPALPGYTF. The CDR3 DNA is TGTGCCAGCTCACCTCCGGCTCTCCCTGGCTACACCTTC. This chain uses TRBV18 with TRBJ1-2; D gene uncertain. Deletions cut 3 bases from V and 7 bases from J, with 12 bases between. CDR1 is KGHSH, CDR2 LQKENI, per germline. The CDR3 is made up of 13 amino acids.

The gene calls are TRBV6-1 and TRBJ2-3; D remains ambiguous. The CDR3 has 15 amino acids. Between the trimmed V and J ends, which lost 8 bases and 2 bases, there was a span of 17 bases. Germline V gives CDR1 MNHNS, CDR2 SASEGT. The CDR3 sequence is CASCLNPKPTDTQYF. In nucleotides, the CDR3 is TGTGCCAGCTGCTTAAACCCAAAACCCACAGATACGCAGTATTTT.

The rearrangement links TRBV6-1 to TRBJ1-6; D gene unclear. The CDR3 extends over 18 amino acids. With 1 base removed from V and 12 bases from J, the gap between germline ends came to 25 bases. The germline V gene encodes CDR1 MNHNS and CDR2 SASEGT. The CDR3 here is CASSEGMDGIYPRRPLHF. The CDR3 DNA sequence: TGTGCCAGCAGTGAAGGGATGGACGGTATTTATCCTAGGAGACCCCTCCACTTT.

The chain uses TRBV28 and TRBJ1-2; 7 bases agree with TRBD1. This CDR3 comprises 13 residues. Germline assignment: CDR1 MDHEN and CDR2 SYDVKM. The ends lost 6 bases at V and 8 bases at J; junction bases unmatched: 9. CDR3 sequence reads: CASRGGGDRGYTF. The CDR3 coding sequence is TGTGCCAGCAGAGGGGGCGGGGACCGGGGCTACACCTTC.

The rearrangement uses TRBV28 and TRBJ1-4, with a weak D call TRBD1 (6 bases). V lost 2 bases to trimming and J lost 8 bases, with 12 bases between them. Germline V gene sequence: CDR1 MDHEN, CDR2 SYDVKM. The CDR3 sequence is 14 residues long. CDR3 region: CASSLTGIREKLFF. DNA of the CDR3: TGTGCCAGCAGTTTAACAGGGATCCGGGAAAAACTGTTTTTT.

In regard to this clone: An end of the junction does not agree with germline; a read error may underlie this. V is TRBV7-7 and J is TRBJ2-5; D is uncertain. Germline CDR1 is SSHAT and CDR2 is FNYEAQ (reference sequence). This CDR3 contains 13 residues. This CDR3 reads CASSLTWVETQYF. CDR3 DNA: TGTGCTAGCAGCTTAACATGGGTTGAGACCCAGTACTTC.

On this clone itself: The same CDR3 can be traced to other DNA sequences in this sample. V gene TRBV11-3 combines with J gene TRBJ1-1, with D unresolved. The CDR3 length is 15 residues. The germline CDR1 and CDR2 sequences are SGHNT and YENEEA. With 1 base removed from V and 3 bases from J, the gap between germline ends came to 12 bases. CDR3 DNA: TGTGCCAGCAGCTTAGGGACCGGGAGAGACACTGAAGCTTTCTTT. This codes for CASSLGTGRDTEAFF.

The CDR3: CASSQPFGQVGRPIAKNIQYF. The CDR3 DNA follows: TGCGCCAGCAGCCAACCCTTTGGACAGGTTGGGAGACCCATAGCCAAAAACATTCAGTACTTC. This chain connects TRBV4-1 to TRBJ2-4, with 7 bases lining up with TRBD1. The CDR3 is 21 amino acids. Germline CDR1 is MGHRA and CDR2 is YSYEKL. The trim removed 2 bases at V and 0 bases at J, leaving 19 bases unmatched.

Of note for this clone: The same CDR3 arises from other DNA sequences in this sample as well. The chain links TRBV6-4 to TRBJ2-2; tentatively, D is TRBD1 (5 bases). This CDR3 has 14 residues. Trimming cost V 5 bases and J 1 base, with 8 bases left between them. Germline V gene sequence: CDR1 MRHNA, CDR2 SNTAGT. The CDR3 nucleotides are TGTGCCAGCAGTCGACAGATGAACACCGGGGAGCTGTTTTTT. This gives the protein CASSRQMNTGELFF.

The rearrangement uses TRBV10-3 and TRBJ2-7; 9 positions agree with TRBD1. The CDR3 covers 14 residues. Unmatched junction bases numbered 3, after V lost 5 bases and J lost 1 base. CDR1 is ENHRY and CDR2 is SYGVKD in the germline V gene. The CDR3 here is CAISPGTGSYEQYF. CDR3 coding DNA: TGTGCCATCAGTCCCGGGACAGGGTCCTACGAGCAGTACTTC.